This is a list of T cell receptor beta chains from one sample in a study of regulatory T cells in long-lasting Graves disease. Using its own MiXCR run on the multiplex PCR reads, TCRdb lists one record per CDR3 protein. The table records roughly 300,000 distinct CDR3 sequences, 20% to 25% of them present only once. The sequenced sample was peripheral blood mononuclear cells (PBMCs), obtained when the disease was refractory, from a patient treated with antithyroid drugs. These TCRs come from a female donor with Graves disease. Each CDR3 is given with its conserved first and last residue. A D gene is named only where the DNA matches it firmly. Expanded clones are given a class, and other clones once, few, many or no size at all.

cdr3_nt,cdr3_aa,v_call,j_call,d_call,clone_size
TGTGCCAGCAATCCAGGACAGGGCTGGGGCTACACCTTC,CASNPGQGWGYTF,TRBV10-3,TRBJ1-2,TRBD1,few
TGTGCCAGCACGGGACTCGAGCAGTTCTTC,CASTGLEQFF,TRBV2,TRBJ2-1,-,-
TGCAGTGCAACGGGACAGGCGAACTACGAGCAGTACTTC,CSATGQANYEQYF,TRBV20-1,TRBJ2-7,TRBD1,-
TGCAGTGCTAAACGCCCGCGGGTCGCGGGGTCACCCCTCCACTTT,CSAKRPRVAGSPLHF,TRBV20-1,TRBJ1-6,-,-
TGTGCCAGTAGTACCCAGGGGGTTGGCAATCAGCCCCAGCATTTT,CASSTQGVGNQPQHF,TRBV19,TRBJ1-5,TRBD1,few
TGCAGCGTGAGTCAGTCCGGGGAGCTGTTTTTT,CSVSQSGELFF,TRBV29-1,TRBJ2-2,-,-
TGTGCCAGCAGTCGCAGGGGGCGCGACAATGAGCAGTTCTTC,CASSRRGRDNEQFF,TRBV12-3/TRBV12-4,TRBJ2-1,TRBD1,-
TGCGCCAGCAGCCAAGGGTCATCACAGACCATGAACACTGAAGCTTTCTTT,CASSQGSSQTMNTEAFF,TRBV7-2,TRBJ1-1,-,-
TGCGCCAGCAGCCCATCTGGCACTCCCTCTGCCTACGAGCAGTACTTC,CASSPSGTPSAYEQYF,TRBV5-1,TRBJ2-7,-,few
TGTGCCAGCAGTTCAAAACAGGGTGACAATCAGCCCCAGCATTTT,CASSSKQGDNQPQHF,TRBV12-3/TRBV12-4,TRBJ1-5,-,many
TGTGCCAGCAGTTCCCAGGGCCAACTCAATCAGCCCCAGCATTTT,CASSSQGQLNQPQHF,TRBV12-3/TRBV12-4,TRBJ1-5,-,many
TGTGCCAGCAGTGAAGAGGCCTACGAGCAGTACTTC,CASSEEAYEQYF,TRBV2,TRBJ2-7,-,many
TGTGCCTGGAAAGGAGGGGCTGGGGAGCTGTTTTTT,CAWKGGAGELFF,TRBV30,TRBJ2-2,-,many
TGTGCCAGCAGTTACGCAGGGTTCTTGACCTACGAGCAGTACTTC,CASSYAGFLTYEQYF,TRBV6-5,TRBJ2-7,-,few
TGTGCCAGCAGCCAAGTCTCCTACGAGCAGTACTTC,CASSQVSYEQYF,TRBV3-1,TRBJ2-7,-,many
TGTGCCAGCAGCTGGGGCGCCCTCCAAGAGACCCAGTACTTC,CASSWGALQETQYF,TRBV5-5,TRBJ2-5,-,-
TGCAGCGTTGAGGTGTACACTGAAGCTTTCTTT,CSVEVYTEAFF,TRBV29-1,TRBJ1-1,-,-
TGCAGTGCTAGTGGTCTTAGCGGACTTCGCGAGCAGTACTTC,CSASGLSGLREQYF,TRBV20-1,TRBJ2-7,-,few
TGCAGCGTTGGGGCGGATCGAGAATACTATGGCTACACCTTC,CSVGADREYYGYTF,TRBV29-1,TRBJ1-2,-,many
TGTGCCAGCAGCCTACCTAGTGGCACCGGGGAGCTGTTTTTT,CASSLPSGTGELFF,TRBV13,TRBJ2-2,-,few
TGTGCCAGCAGCCAAGTGGGTTCGAGGGAAGCCAAAAACATTCAGTACTTC,CASSQVGSREAKNIQYF,TRBV4-2,TRBJ2-4,-,few